These T cell receptor beta chains were read from a single sample in a study of blood T cell repertoires in COVID-19. Sequencing was performed with immunoSEQ multiplex PCR; in TCRdb, only in-frame clones are kept and a portion is missing. The data contain about 160,000 clones, 90% of them seen just once; the ten biggest clones take up 18%. Sequencing was done on a sample of peripheral blood. The source is a man between 60 and 75 years old with active or convalescent COVID-19. CDR3s include the opening cysteine and the closing phenylalanine or tryptophan. D genes are given only for firm matches. Size tells how often a clone was seen (once, few, many) or the class of an expanded clone, and some rows leave it out.

j_call: TRBJ1-2; v_call: TRBV24-1; clone_size: NA; d_call: NA; cdr3_nt: TGTGCCACCAGTGACCCCGACTCGAAAGGCTACACCTTC; cdr3_aa: CATSDPDSKGYTF
j_call: TRBJ2-5; v_call: TRBV18; clone_size: NA; d_call: NA; cdr3_nt: TGTGCCAGCTCACCGGCCAAGGCGGGGTACCAAGAGACCCAGTACTTC; cdr3_aa: CASSPAKAGYQETQYF
j_call: TRBJ2-1; v_call: TRBV5-1; clone_size: NA; d_call: TRBD1; cdr3_nt: TGCGCCAGCAGCTTGCTACCACAGGGGTCTAAAAACAATGAGCAGTTCTTC; cdr3_aa: CASSLLPQGSKNNEQFF
j_call: TRBJ1-3; v_call: TRBV11-3; clone_size: NA; d_call: NA; cdr3_nt: TGTGCCAGCAGCTTAGGCGGACAGAACTCTGGAAACACCATATATTTT; cdr3_aa: CASSLGGQNSGNTIYF
j_call: TRBJ2-3; v_call: TRBV27; clone_size: NA; d_call: NA; cdr3_nt: TGTGCCAGCAGTTTAAGGGCGGGGAGTGGCACAGATACGCAGTATTTT; cdr3_aa: CASSLRAGSGTDTQYF
j_call: TRBJ2-7; v_call: TRBV4-1; clone_size: NA; d_call: NA; cdr3_nt: TGCGCCAGCAGCCAAGATCCCCCGTTCTACGAGCAGTACTTC; cdr3_aa: CASSQDPPFYEQYF
j_call: TRBJ2-2; v_call: TRBV24-1; clone_size: NA; d_call: NA; cdr3_nt: TGTGCCACCAGTGAAAACACAGCGAACACCGGGGAGCTGTTTTTT; cdr3_aa: CATSENTANTGELFF
j_call: TRBJ2-1; v_call: TRBV5-6; clone_size: NA; d_call: NA; cdr3_nt: TGTGCCAGCACCGCGGGGACGGACTACAATGAGCAGTTCTTC; cdr3_aa: CASTAGTDYNEQFF
j_call: TRBJ1-5; v_call: TRBV19; clone_size: NA; d_call: NA; cdr3_nt: TGTGCCAGTAGTTCGAGAACAGGGCCTCCTCAGCATTTT; cdr3_aa: CASSSRTGPPQHF
j_call: TRBJ2-1; v_call: TRBV12-5; clone_size: NA; d_call: NA; cdr3_nt: TGTGCTAGTGGTTCCTATAGAGGCTCCTACAATGAGCAGTTCTTC; cdr3_aa: CASGSYRGSYNEQFF
j_call: TRBJ1-1; v_call: TRBV27; clone_size: NA; d_call: NA; cdr3_nt: TGTGCCAGCAGTGATTTCGGGGGTGAAGCTTTCTTT; cdr3_aa: CASSDFGGEAFF
j_call: TRBJ2-2; v_call: TRBV5-1; clone_size: NA; d_call: NA; cdr3_nt: TGCGCCAGCAGGGGGCGTGTAGCGGAGAACACCGGGGAGCTGTTTTTT; cdr3_aa: CASRGRVAENTGELFF
j_call: TRBJ2-7; v_call: TRBV11-2; clone_size: once; d_call: TRBD1; cdr3_nt: TGTGCCAGCAGCGGGACAGGCGCTTCCTACGAGCAGTACTTC; cdr3_aa: CASSGTGASYEQYF
j_call: TRBJ2-7; v_call: TRBV6-5; clone_size: NA; d_call: TRBD2; cdr3_nt: TGTGCCAGCAGTAAACTAGCGGGAGCCCACTACGAGCAGTACTTC; cdr3_aa: CASSKLAGAHYEQYF
j_call: TRBJ2-7; v_call: TRBV15; clone_size: NA; d_call: TRBD1; cdr3_nt: TGTGCCACCAGCAGAGGACAGGGGATCCACGAGCAGTACTTC; cdr3_aa: CATSRGQGIHEQYF
j_call: TRBJ2-1; v_call: TRBV11-2; clone_size: NA; d_call: TRBD2; cdr3_nt: TGTGCCAGCTCAAGCGGGGAAGGCTCCTACAATGAGCAGTTCTTC; cdr3_aa: CASSSGEGSYNEQFF
j_call: TRBJ1-1; v_call: TRBV6-5; clone_size: NA; d_call: TRBD1; cdr3_nt: TGTGCCAGCAGCATCACAGGGGCTGGAACTGAAGCTTTCTTT; cdr3_aa: CASSITGAGTEAFF
j_call: TRBJ1-2; v_call: TRBV19; clone_size: NA; d_call: TRBD1; cdr3_nt: TGTGCCAGTAGTATGGGACAGGGCCAGCCCTATGGCTACACCTTC; cdr3_aa: CASSMGQGQPYGYTF
j_call: TRBJ2-7; v_call: TRBV7-2; clone_size: NA; d_call: NA; cdr3_nt: TGTGCCAGCAGCTTAGGGAGGACCTACGAGCAGTACTTC; cdr3_aa: CASSLGRTYEQYF
j_call: TRBJ2-3; v_call: TRBV12-5; clone_size: NA; d_call: NA; cdr3_nt: TGTGCTAGTGGAGACGGACAGCCCCACGGAGATACGCAGTATTTT; cdr3_aa: CASGDGQPHGDTQYF
j_call: TRBJ2-2; v_call: TRBV5-4; clone_size: NA; d_call: NA; cdr3_nt: TGTGCCAGCAGTAGGGGGTACACCGGGGAGCTGTTTTTT; cdr3_aa: CASSRGYTGELFF
j_call: TRBJ2-3; v_call: TRBV6-5; clone_size: few; d_call: NA; cdr3_nt: TGTGCCAGCCGACTAGACCTCACAGATACGCAGTATTTT; cdr3_aa: CASRLDLTDTQYF
j_call: TRBJ1-2; v_call: TRBV10-3; clone_size: NA; d_call: TRBD1; cdr3_nt: TGTGCCACCCAGGCCGGACAGGGTAGCTATGGCTACACCTTC; cdr3_aa: CATQAGQGSYGYTF
j_call: TRBJ2-3; v_call: TRBV7-2; clone_size: once; d_call: NA; cdr3_nt: TGTGCCAGCAGCTTAGTAGCGGATGTGGGCACAGATACGCAGTATTTT; cdr3_aa: CASSLVADVGTDTQYF
j_call: TRBJ2-1; v_call: TRBV11-3; clone_size: NA; d_call: TRBD1; cdr3_nt: TGTGCCAGCAGCAAGGGACAGGGGGCTTGGAATGAGCAGTTCTTC; cdr3_aa: CASSKGQGAWNEQFF
j_call: TRBJ2-1; v_call: TRBV3-1/TRBV3-2; clone_size: once; d_call: TRBD2; cdr3_nt: TGTGCCAGCAGCCAAGAGGGGAACGGGGGGAATGAGCAGTTCTTC; cdr3_aa: CASSQEGNGGNEQFF
j_call: TRBJ2-7; v_call: TRBV10-1; clone_size: NA; d_call: TRBD2; cdr3_nt: TGCGCCAGCAGTCAGCGGGAGACCCCCTACGAGCAGTACTTC; cdr3_aa: CASSQRETPYEQYF
j_call: TRBJ2-6; v_call: TRBV19; clone_size: NA; d_call: TRBD1; cdr3_nt: TGTGCCAGTAGTAGAACAGGGGGCCCTGGGGCCAACGTCCTGACTTTC; cdr3_aa: CASSRTGGPGANVLTF
j_call: TRBJ1-1; v_call: TRBV5-1; clone_size: NA; d_call: TRBD1; cdr3_nt: TGCGCCAGCAGCGTTGACAGGGGGGAAGCTTTCTTT; cdr3_aa: CASSVDRGEAFF
j_call: TRBJ2-3; v_call: TRBV27; clone_size: NA; d_call: NA; cdr3_nt: TGTGCCAGCAGTTATATATCTAGCACAGATACGCAGTATTTT; cdr3_aa: CASSYISSTDTQYF
j_call: TRBJ2-2; v_call: TRBV4-2; clone_size: NA; d_call: NA; cdr3_nt: TGTGCCAGCAGCCAAGGAGAGGGAGGCGGGGAGCTGTTTTTT; cdr3_aa: CASSQGEGGGELFF
j_call: TRBJ1-1; v_call: TRBV20-1; clone_size: NA; d_call: NA; cdr3_nt: TGCAGTGGATGGGGGGACACTGAAGCTTTCTTT; cdr3_aa: CSGWGDTEAFF
j_call: TRBJ1-2; v_call: TRBV14; clone_size: NA; d_call: NA; cdr3_nt: TGTGCCAGCAGCCAAGGCGGGGCCTATGGCTACACCTTC; cdr3_aa: CASSQGGAYGYTF